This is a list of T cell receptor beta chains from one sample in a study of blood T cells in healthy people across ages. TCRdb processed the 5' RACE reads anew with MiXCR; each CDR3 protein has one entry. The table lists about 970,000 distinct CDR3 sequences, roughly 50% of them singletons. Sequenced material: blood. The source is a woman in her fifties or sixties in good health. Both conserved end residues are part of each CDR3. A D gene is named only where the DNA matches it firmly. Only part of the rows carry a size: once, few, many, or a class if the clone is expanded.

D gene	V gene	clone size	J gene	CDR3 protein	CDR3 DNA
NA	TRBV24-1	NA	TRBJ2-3	CATSDWGGTDTQYF	TGTGCCACCAGTGACTGGGGCGGCACAGATACGCAGTATTTT
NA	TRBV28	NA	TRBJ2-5	CASSLRQPQETQYF	TGTGCCAGCAGTTTAAGACAGCCCCAAGAGACCCAGTACTTC
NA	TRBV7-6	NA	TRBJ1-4	CASRPQGRLNEKLFF	TGTGCCAGCAGACCACAGGGCAGGCTTAATGAAAAACTGTTTTTT
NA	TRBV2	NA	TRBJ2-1	CASSESRQSGGYNEQFF	TGTGCCAGCAGTGAATCGAGACAGTCCGGGGGATACAATGAGCAGTTCTTC
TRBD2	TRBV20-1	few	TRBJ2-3	CSALPTSGAADTQYF	TGCAGTGCTCTACCAACTAGCGGAGCCGCAGATACGCAGTATTTT
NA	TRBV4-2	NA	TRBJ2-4	CASSPNGEAKNIQYF	TGTGCCAGCAGCCCCAATGGGGAGGCCAAAAACATTCAGTACTTC
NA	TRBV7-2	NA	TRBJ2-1	CASSLVIEGEQFF	TGTGCCAGCAGCTTAGTTATTGAAGGTGAGCAGTTCTTC
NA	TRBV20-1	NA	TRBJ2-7	CSARDYRMNYEQYF	TGCAGTGCTAGAGACTACAGGATGAACTACGAGCAGTACTTC
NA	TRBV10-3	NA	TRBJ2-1	CAISDGQGGEQFF	TGTGCCATCAGTGATGGGCAGGGAGGTGAGCAGTTCTTC
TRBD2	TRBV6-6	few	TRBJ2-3	CASRREHTDTQYF	TGTGCCAGCAGGCGGGAGCACACAGATACGCAGTATTTT
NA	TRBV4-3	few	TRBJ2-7	CASSQDIVGGAYEQYF	TGCGCCAGCAGCCAAGACATAGTAGGAGGGGCCTACGAGCAGTACTTC
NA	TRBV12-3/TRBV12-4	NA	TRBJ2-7	CASSLSPFPYEQYF	TGTGCCAGCAGTTTAAGTCCGTTCCCCTACGAGCAGTACTTC
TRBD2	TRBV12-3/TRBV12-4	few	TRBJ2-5	CASTTSGMGETQYF	TGTGCCAGCACCACTAGCGGGATGGGAGAGACCCAGTACTTC
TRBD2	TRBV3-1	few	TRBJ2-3	CASSPGTKAQYF	TGTGCCAGCAGCCCTGGGACTAAGGCGCAGTATTTT
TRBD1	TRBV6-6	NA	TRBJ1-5	CASSYHRGGANQPQHF	TGTGCCAGCAGTTACCACAGGGGAGGAGCCAATCAGCCCCAGCATTTT
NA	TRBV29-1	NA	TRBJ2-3	CSVETFAEQYF	TGCAGCGTTGAAACTTTTGCGGAGCAGTATTTT
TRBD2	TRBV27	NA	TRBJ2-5	CASSFLPSGSYSQETQYF	TGTGCCAGCAGTTTTTTACCTAGCGGGAGCTACTCTCAAGAGACCCAGTACTTC
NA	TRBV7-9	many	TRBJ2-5	CASSNPGWQETQYF	TGTGCCAGCAGCAATCCAGGTTGGCAAGAGACCCAGTACTTC
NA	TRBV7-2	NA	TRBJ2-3	CASKKLGSTDTQYF	TGTGCCAGCAAGAAGCTGGGGAGCACAGATACGCAGTATTTT
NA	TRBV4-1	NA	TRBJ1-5	CASSQARPQPQHF	TGCGCCAGCAGCCAAGCCCGTCCTCAGCCCCAGCATTTT
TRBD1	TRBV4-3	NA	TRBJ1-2	CASSQKTGGSYGYTF	TGCGCCAGCAGCCAGAAGACAGGGGGCAGCTATGGCTACACCTTC
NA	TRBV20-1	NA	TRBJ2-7	CSAPHASSYEQYF	TGCAGTGCGCCACATGCCTCCTCCTACGAGCAGTACTTC
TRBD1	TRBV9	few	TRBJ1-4	CASSGQGGEKLFF	TGTGCCAGCTCGGGACAGGGCGGCGAAAAACTGTTTTTT
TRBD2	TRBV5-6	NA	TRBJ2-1	CASTRDRLAGVEQFF	TGTGCCAGCACCCGGGACAGACTAGCGGGAGTAGAACAGTTCTTC
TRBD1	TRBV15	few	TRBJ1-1	CATSKQGAENTEAFF	TGTGCCACCAGCAAACAGGGGGCGGAGAACACTGAAGCTTTCTTT
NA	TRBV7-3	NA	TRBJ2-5	CASSPGEDRTQYF	TGTGCCAGCAGCCCCGGGGAAGATCGGACCCAGTACTTC
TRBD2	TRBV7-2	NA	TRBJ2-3	CASSLGGRATDTQYF	TGTGCCAGCAGCTTAGGTGGGAGGGCCACAGATACGCAGTATTTT
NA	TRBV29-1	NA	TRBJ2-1	CSVARLYNEQFF	TGCAGCGTTGCGCGGCTTTACAATGAGCAGTTCTTC
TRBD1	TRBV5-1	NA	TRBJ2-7	CASSLGRRTGVSFKAYEQYF	TGCGCCAGCAGCTTGGGGCGAAGGACAGGGGTTTCTTTCAAGGCCTACGAGCAGTACTTC
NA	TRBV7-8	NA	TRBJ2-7	CATEGPTGQYF	TGTGCCACCGAGGGACCAACTGGCCAGTACTTC
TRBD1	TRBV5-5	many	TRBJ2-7	CASTRDRGPYEQYF	TGTGCCAGCACCAGAGACAGGGGGCCCTACGAGCAGTACTTC
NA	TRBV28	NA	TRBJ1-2	CASSLSGRNYGYTF	TGTGCCAGCAGTTTATCGGGACGGAACTATGGCTACACCTTC
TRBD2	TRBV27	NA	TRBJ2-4	CASSPGLVLAKNIQYF	TGTGCCAGTTCTCCGGGACTAGTCTTAGCCAAAAACATTCAGTACTTC
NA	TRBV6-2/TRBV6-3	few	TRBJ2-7	CASSYLAGIYEQYF	TGTGCCAGCAGTTACCTGGCGGGGATCTACGAGCAGTACTTC
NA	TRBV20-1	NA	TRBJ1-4	CSALREKLFF	TGCAGCGCCTTGAGAGAAAAACTGTTTTTT
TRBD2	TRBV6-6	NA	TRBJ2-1	CASSYTGLAGDNEQFF	TGTGCCAGCAGTTACACGGGACTAGCGGGGGACAATGAGCAGTTCTTC
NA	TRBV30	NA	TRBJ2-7	CAWSATGYSYEQYF	TGTGCCTGGAGTGCGACAGGATACTCCTACGAGCAGTACTTC
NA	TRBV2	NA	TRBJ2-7	CASYTDSIFYEQYF	TGTGCCAGCTATACGGACAGTATCTTCTACGAGCAGTACTTC
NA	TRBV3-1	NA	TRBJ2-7	CASSQGEGGEQYF	TGTGCCAGCAGCCAAGGTGAAGGGGGCGAGCAGTACTTC
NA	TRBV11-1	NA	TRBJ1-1	CASSLSSVNTEAFF	TGTGCCAGCAGCTTAAGTTCAGTGAACACTGAAGCTTTCTTT
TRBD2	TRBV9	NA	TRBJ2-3	CASSQTTGLAADTQYF	TGTGCCAGCAGCCAAACGACGGGACTAGCCGCAGATACGCAGTATTTT
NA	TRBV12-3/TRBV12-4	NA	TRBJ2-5	CASSFKLVKETQYF	TGTGCCAGCAGTTTCAAGCTTGTTAAAGAGACCCAGTACTTC
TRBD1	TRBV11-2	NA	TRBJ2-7	CASSYDRETMGHEQYF	TGTGCCAGCAGCTATGACAGGGAAACTATGGGGCACGAGCAGTACTTC